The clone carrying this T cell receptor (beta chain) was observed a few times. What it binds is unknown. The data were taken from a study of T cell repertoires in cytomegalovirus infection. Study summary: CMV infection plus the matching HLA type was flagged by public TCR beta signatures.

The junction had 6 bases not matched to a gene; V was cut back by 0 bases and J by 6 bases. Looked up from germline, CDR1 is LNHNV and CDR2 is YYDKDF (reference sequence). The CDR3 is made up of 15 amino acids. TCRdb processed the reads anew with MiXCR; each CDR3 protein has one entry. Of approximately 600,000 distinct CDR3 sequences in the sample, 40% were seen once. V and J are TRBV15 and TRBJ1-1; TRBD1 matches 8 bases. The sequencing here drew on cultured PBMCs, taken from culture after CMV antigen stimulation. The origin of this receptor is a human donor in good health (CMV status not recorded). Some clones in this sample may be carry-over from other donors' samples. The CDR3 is CATSRDGRGQAEAFF. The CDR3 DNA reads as TGTGCCACCAGCAGAGATGGCAGGGGGCAAGCTGAAGCTTTCTTT. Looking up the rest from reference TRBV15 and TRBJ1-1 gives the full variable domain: DAMVIQNPRYQVTQFGKPVTLSCSQTLNHNVMYWYQQKSSQAPKLLFHYYDKDFNNEADTPDNFQSRRPNTSFCFLDIRSPGLGDTAMYLCATSRDGRGQAEAFFGQGTRLTVV.